This T cell receptor beta chain was profiled in a study of technical replicates of blood from several donors. Assay used: immunoSEQ multiplex PCR; TCRdb lists only in-frame clones, some missing. This repertoire shows tens of thousands of clones, roughly 94% found once; its top ten account for 0.25%. J gave up 5 bases and V 7 bases, and 3 bases lay outside the gene matches. The CDR3 is 12 amino acids. CDR1 and CDR2 (germline): GTSNPN, SVGIG (reference sequence). This clonotype was sampled from a human donor in good health. Specimen: T cells isolated from PBMCs. V and J are TRBV30 and TRBJ1-2; TRBD1 matches at 11 bases. The CDR3 nucleotides are TGTGCCTCTGGACAGGGGGCTTATGGCTACACCTTC. Translated: CASGQGAYGYTF.